The clone carrying this T cell receptor (beta chain) was counted a few times. No antigen is known for it. The sort gate was single viable CD3+CD4+CD8-CD45RO+ cells for memory CD4+ T cells. Serum IgG to CMV pp150, pp28, p38 and p52 defined serostatus. This sample is part of a study of memory CD4+ T cells and cytomegalovirus serostatus. Study-wide results and caveats: CD4+ memory repertoires contained about 40% of the 164 reported CMV TCRbeta sequences.

The method was immunoSEQ multiplex PCR; TCRdb's version includes in-frame clones alone and lacks a portion of them. The profile shows around 50,000 clones, under 80% of them singletons. This clonotype originated in an adult in good health and CMV-seronegative. The material sequenced was memory CD4+ T cells from blood.

The CDR3 DNA follows: TGTGCCAGCAGTCCTCCGGAATTGTATGAAGCTTTCTTT. Protein product: CASSPPELYEAFF. The gene calls are TRBV28 and TRBJ1-1; D not certain. V was cut by 5 bases and J by 7 bases, with 14 bases left in between. Per germline, CDR1 MDHEN and CDR2 SYDVKM. The CDR3 has 13 amino acids.